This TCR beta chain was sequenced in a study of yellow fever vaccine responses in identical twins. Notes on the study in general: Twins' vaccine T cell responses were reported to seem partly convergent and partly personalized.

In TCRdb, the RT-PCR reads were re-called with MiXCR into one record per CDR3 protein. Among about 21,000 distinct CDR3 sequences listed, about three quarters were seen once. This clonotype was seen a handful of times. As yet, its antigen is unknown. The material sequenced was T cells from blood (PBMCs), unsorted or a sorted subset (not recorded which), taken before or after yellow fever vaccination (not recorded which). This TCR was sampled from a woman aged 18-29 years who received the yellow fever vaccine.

The CDR3 bases are TGTGCCACCAGTGATTTTGGGACAGATGAAGCTTTCTTT. Residues: CATSDFGTDEAFF. The J gene is TRBJ1-1, the V gene TRBV24-1, with 7 bases fitting TRBD1. Germline V gene sequence: CDR1 KGHDR, CDR2 SFDVKD. Germline trimming cut 1 base from V and 7 bases from J; bases unmatched to any gene: 2. This CDR3 has 13 amino acids.